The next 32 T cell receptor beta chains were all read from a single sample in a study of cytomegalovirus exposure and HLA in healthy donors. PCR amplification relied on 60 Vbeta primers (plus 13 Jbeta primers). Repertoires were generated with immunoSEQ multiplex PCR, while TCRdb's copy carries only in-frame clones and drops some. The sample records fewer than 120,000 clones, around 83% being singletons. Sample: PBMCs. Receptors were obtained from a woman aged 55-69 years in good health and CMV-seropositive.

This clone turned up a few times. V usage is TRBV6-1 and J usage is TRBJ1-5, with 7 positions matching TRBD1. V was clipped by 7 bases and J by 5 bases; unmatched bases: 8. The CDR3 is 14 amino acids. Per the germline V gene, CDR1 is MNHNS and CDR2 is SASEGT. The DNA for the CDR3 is TGTGCCAGCACCGGAACAGGGGCCTATCAGCCCCAGCATTTT. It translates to CASTGTGAYQPQHF.

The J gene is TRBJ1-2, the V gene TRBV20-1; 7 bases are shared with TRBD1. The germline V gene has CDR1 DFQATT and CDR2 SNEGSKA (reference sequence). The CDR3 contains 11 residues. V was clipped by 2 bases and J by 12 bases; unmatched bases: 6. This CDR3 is CSARSRDSHTF. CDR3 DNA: TGCAGTGCTAGATCTCGGGACAGCCACACCTTC.

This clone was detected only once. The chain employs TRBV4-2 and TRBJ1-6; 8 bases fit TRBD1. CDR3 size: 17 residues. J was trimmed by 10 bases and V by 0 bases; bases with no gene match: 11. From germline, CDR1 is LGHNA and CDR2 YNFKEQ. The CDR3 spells CASSQDPSDRGGSPLHF. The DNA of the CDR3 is TGTGCCAGCAGCCAAGATCCTTCCGACAGGGGCGGATCACCCCTCCACTTT.

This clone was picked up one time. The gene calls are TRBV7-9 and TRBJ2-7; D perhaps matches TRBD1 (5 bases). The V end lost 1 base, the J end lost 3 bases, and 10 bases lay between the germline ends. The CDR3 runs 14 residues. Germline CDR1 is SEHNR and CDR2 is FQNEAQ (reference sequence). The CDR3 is CASSLVRASYEQYF. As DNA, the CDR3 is TGTGCCAGCAGCTTAGTCAGGGCTAGCTACGAGCAGTACTTC.

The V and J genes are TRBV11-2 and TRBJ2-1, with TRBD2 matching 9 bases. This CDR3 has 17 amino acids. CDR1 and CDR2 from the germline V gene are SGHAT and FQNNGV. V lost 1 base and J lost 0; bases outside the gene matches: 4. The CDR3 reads CASSLGGRVSSYNEQFF. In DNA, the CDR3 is TGTGCCAGCAGCTTAGGCGGGAGGGTTAGCTCCTACAATGAGCAGTTCTTC.

The CDR3 reads CASSLVYRTGDGYTF. For the CDR3, the DNA is TGTGCCAGCAGCTTAGTATATCGGACAGGAGATGGCTACACCTTC. This sequence joins TRBV11-2 and TRBJ1-2; 7 bases line up with TRBD1. The CDR3 loop spans 15 amino acids. Per the germline V gene, CDR1 is SGHAT and CDR2 is FQNNGV. Trimming took 1 base from V and 6 from J; bases not matched to a gene: 8.

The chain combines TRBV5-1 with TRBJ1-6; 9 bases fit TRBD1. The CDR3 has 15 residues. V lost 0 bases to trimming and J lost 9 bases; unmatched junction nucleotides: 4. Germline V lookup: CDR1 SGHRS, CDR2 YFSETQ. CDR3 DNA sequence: TGCGCCAGCAGCTTGGGTGGACAGGGGAGTTCACCCCTCCACTTT. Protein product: CASSLGGQGSSPLHF.

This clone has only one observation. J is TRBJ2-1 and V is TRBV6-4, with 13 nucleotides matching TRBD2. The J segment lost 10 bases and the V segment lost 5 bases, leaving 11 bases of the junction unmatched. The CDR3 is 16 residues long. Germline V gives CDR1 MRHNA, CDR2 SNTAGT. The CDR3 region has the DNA TGTGCCAGCAGTAAACTAGGGACTAGCGGGATGGACGAGCAGTTCTTC. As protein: CASSKLGTSGMDEQFF.

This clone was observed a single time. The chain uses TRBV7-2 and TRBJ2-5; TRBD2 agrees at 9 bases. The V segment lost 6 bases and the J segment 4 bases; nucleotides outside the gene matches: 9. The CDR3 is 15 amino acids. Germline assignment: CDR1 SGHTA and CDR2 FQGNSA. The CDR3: CASRVHSGSGETQYF. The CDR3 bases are TGTGCCAGCAGAGTCCATAGCGGGAGCGGAGAGACCCAGTACTTC.

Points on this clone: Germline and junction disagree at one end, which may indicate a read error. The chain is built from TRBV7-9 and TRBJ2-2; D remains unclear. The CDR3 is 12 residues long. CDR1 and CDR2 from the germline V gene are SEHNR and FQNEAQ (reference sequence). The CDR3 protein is CSSSSSSGELFF. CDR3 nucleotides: TGTTCCAGCAGCTCCAGTTCAGGGGAGCTGTTTTTT.

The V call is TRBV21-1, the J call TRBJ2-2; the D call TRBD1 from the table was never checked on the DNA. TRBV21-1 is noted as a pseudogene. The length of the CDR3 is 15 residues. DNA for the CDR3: TGTGCCAGCTTAGGGGTTCGGGTGAGTGCCGGGGAGCTGTTTTTT. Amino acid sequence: CASLGVRVSAGELFF.

The chain's CDR3 is CASSLEDRSSYEQYF. CDR3 in DNA: TGCGCCAGCAGCTTAGAGGACAGGAGCTCCTACGAGCAGTACTTC. The V and J genes are TRBV5-1 and TRBJ2-7, with 7 nucleotides matching TRBD1. In germline, CDR1 is SGHRS, CDR2 YFSETQ. The V and J ends lost 2 bases and 0 bases, in that order; junction bases with no gene match: 5. The CDR3 extends over 15 amino acids.

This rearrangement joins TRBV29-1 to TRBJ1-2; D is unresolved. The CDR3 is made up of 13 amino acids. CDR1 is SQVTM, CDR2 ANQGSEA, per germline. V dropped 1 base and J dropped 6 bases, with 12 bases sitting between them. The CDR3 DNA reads TGCAGCGTTGAAGCACAGCTGGGTAATGGCTACACCTTC. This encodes CSVEAQLGNGYTF.

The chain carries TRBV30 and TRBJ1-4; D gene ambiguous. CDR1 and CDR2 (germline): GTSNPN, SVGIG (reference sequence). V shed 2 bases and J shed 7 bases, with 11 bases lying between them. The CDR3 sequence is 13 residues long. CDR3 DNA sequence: TGTGCCTGGAGTCTAGCGAAGGGTGAAAAACTGTTTTTT. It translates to CAWSLAKGEKLFF.

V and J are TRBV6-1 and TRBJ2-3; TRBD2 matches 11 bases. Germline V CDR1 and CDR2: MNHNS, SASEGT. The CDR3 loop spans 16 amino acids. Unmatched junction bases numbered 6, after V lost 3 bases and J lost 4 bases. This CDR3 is CASSERISGRADTQYF. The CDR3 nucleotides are TGTGCCAGCAGTGAGCGGATTAGCGGGAGGGCAGATACGCAGTATTTT.

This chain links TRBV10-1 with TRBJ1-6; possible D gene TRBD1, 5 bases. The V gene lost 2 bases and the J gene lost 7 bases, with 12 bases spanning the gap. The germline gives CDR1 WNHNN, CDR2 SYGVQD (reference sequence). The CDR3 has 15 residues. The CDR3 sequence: CASSEVSQGNSPLHF. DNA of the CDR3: TGCGCCAGCAGTGAGGTCTCCCAGGGAAATTCACCCCTCCACTTT.

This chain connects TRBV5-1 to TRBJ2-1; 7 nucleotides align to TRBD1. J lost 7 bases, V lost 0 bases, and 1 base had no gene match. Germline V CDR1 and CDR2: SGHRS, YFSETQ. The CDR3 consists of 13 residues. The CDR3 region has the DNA TGCGCCAGCAGCTTGGACAGGGGTAATGAGCAGTTCTTC. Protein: CASSLDRGNEQFF.

In DNA form, the CDR3 reads TGTGCCAGCAGTCCTATCCAAAACTATGGCTACACCTTC. Amino acids: CASSPIQNYGYTF. V usage is TRBV25-1 and J usage is TRBJ1-2; no definite D call. The CDR3 spans 13 residues. CDR1 and CDR2 from the germline V gene are MGHDK and SYGVNS. The V end lost 5 bases, the J end lost 2 bases, and 9 bases lay between the germline ends.

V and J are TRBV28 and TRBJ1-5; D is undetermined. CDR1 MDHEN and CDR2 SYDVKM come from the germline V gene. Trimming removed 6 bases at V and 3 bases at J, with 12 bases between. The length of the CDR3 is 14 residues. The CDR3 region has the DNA TGTGCCAGCAGCGCAGCGGGTTACAATCAGCCCCAGCATTTT. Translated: CASSAAGYNQPQHF.

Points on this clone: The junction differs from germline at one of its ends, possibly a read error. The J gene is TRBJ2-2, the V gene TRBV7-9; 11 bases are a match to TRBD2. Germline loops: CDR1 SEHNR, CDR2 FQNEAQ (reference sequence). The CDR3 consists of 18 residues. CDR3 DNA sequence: TGTTCCAGCAGCTTACCCTTAGGGACTAGCGGACAGTCCGGGGAGCTGTTTTTT. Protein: CSSSLPLGTSGQSGELFF. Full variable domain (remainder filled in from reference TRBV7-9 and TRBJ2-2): DTGVSQNPRHKITKRGQNVTFRCDPISEHNRLYWYRQTLGQGPEFLTYFQNEAQLEKSRLLSDRFSAERPKGSFSTLEIQRTEQGDSAMYLCSSSLPLGTSGQSGELFFGEGSRLTVL.

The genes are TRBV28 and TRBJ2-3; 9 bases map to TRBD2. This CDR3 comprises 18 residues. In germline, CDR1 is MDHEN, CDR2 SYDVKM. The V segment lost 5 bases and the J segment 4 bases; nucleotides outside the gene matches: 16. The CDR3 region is CASSIPGTSYHGADTQYF. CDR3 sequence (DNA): TGTGCCAGCAGTATACCCGGGACTAGCTATCATGGCGCAGATACGCAGTATTTT.

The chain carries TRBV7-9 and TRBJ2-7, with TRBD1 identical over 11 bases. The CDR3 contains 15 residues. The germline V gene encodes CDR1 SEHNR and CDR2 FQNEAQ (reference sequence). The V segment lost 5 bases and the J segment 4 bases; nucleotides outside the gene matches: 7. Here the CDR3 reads CASSPGQGARYEQYF. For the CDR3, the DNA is TGTGCCAGCAGCCCCGGACAGGGGGCGCGGTACGAGCAGTACTTC.

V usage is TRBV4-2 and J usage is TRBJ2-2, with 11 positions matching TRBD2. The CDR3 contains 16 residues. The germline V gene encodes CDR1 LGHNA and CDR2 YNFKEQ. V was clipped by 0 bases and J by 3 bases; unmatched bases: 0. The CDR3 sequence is CASSQDSGRDTGELFF. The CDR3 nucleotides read TGTGCCAGCAGCCAAGATAGCGGGAGGGACACCGGGGAGCTGTTTTTT.

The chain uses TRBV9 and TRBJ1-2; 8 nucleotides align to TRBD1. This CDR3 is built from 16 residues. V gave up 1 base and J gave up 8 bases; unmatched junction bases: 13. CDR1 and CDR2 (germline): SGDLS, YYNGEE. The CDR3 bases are TGTGCCAGCAGCGTACAGGGGGCGCGTGATCTGGGCGGCTACACCTTC. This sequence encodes CASSVQGARDLGGYTF.

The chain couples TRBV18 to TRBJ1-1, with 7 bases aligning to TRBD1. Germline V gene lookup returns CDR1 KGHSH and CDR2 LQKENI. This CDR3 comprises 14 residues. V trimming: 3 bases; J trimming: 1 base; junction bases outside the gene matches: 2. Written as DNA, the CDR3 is TGTGCCAGCTCACCGTCAGGGGGGAACACTGAAGCTTTCTTT. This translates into CASSPSGGNTEAFF.

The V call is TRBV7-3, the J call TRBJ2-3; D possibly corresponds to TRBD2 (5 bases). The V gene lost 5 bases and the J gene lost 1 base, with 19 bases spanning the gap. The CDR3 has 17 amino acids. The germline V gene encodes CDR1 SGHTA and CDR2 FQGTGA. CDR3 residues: CASSLNRISGGTDTQYF. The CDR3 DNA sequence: TGTGCCAGCAGCCTTAACCGAATAAGCGGAGGCACAGATACGCAGTATTTT.

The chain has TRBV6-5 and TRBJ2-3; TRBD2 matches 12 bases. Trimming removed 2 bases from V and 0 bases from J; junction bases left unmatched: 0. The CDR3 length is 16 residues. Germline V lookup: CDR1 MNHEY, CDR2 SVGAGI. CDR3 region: CASSYGLAGSTDTQYF. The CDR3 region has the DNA TGTGCCAGCAGTTACGGACTAGCGGGAAGCACAGATACGCAGTATTTT.

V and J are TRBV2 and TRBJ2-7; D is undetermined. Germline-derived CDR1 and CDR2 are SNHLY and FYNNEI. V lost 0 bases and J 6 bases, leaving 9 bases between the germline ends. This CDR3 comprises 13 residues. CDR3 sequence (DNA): TGTGCCAGCAGTGAAGCAAACTCGATCGAGCAGTACTTC. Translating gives CASSEANSIEQYF.

Written as DNA, the CDR3 is TGTGCCAGCAGTTCCTGGGGCAGACCGGCTTTCTTT. Translated, it gives CASSSWGRPAFF. The chain couples TRBV27 to TRBJ1-1; possible D gene TRBD1, 5 bases. Germline V gene lookup returns CDR1 MNHEY and CDR2 SMNVEV (reference sequence). Trimming shortened V by 4 bases and J by 11 bases, and 14 bases separated the two germline ends. This CDR3 contains 12 residues.

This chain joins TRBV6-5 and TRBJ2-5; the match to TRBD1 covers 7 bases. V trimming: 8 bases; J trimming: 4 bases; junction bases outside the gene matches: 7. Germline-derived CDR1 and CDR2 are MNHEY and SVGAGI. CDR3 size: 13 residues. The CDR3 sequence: CASRAGGIETQYF. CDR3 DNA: TGTGCCAGCCGTGCAGGGGGTATAGAGACCCAGTACTTC.

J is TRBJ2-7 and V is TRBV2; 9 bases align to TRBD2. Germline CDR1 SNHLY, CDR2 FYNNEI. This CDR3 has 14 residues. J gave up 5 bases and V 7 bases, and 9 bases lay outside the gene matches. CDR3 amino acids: CASNVGREGDEQYF. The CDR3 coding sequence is TGTGCCAGCAATGTTGGGCGGGAGGGGGACGAGCAGTACTTC.

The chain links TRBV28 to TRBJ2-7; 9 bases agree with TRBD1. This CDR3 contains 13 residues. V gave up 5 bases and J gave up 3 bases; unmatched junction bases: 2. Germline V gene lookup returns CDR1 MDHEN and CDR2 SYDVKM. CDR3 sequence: CASSTGGGYEQYF. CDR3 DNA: TGTGCCAGCAGTACAGGGGGCGGCTACGAGCAGTACTTC.